Given below is one T cell receptor (beta chain) in context. Reverse transcription of about 0.5 to 1 ug RNA used random hexamers. With immunoSEQ multiplex PCR, TCR beta CDR3 was amplified across 54 Vbeta and 13 Jbeta. TCRdb reprocessed the immunoSEQ multiplex PCR reads with MiXCR, giving one entry per CDR3 protein. The repertoire has tens of thousands of distinct CDR3 sequences, 93% of them found once; the top ten carry over 0.12%. Looked up from germline, CDR1 is LGHDT and CDR2 is YNNKEL (reference sequence). Trimming left V 3 bases short and J 4 bases short, with 9 bases between. This CDR3 spans 13 amino acids. These data come from a study of CD8 T cells in Susac syndrome. Across the study: When their blood was taken, patients with Susac syndrome were therapy-naive, taking corticosteroids, or taking intravenous immunoglobulin alone.

The specimen sequenced was CD4+ T cells from PBMCs. V usage is TRBV3-1 and J usage is TRBJ1-1; D gene ambiguous. The sequence came from a human donor with Susac syndrome. CDR3 in DNA: TGTGCCAGCAGCCACAGTGTCGGCACTGAAGCTTTCTTT. As protein: CASSHSVGTEAFF.